This T cell receptor beta chain appears in the sequencing data of a study of CD8+ T cells in alopecia areata. A remark on this clone: Its antigen is not known.

Trimming cost V 1 base and J 6 bases; bases outside gene matches: 3. The CDR3 contains 15 residues. CDR1 and CDR2 (germline): SEHNR, FQNEAQ (reference sequence). General study results and limits: When scalp samples are sequenced, resident alphabeta T cells of normal skin are also captured. Mice showed TCR sharing more clearly than patients did, possibly owing to HLA. Lesional scalp displayed greater clonality than normal scalp, most notably in alopecia totalis/universalis.

Sorting from PBMCs produced CD4+ and CD8+ T cells. RNA extraction was followed by reverse transcription into cDNA, which acted as the sequencing template. Repertoires were generated with immunoSEQ multiplex PCR, while TCRdb's copy carries only in-frame clones and drops some. The sample lists about 150,000 clones; approximately 60% were seen once. The receptor was isolated from a human donor in good health. V gene TRBV7-9 combines with J gene TRBJ2-1; TRBD2 matches at 10 bases. Sequenced sample: CD8+ T cells sorted from blood. In nucleotides, the CDR3 is TGTGCCAGCAGCTTAGGAGCGGGAGGGCCCAATGAGCAGTTCTTC. Its translation is CASSLGAGGPNEQFF.